This T cell receptor beta chain is drawn from a study of blood T cell repertoires in COVID-19. As for the study in general: COVID-19 samples collected from the United States, Italy and Spain covered acute and convalescent phases. PBMCs, B-cell-depleted T cells, or T cells were the source of the cDNA or gDNA that made up the material.

Between the trimmed V and J ends, which lost 3 bases and 0 bases, there was a span of 14 bases. Germline V CDR1 and CDR2: MGHRA, YSYEKL. The CDR3 is 17 residues long. This clone has more than one count but fewer than ten. In the original analysis: Amplifying reference gene primers gave estimates of nucleated cell counts. The protocol was immunoSEQ multiplex PCR, while the TCRdb copy is restricted to in-frame clones and leaves out a portion. V, J and clone size reflect that table, while D and trimming were determined from the DNA. The data show about 100,000 clones, over 60% seen once. The sequencing sample was made of peripheral blood. The receptor comes from a man in his 70s with acute or convalescent COVID-19. The gene calls are TRBV4-1 and TRBJ1-4; tentative D call: TRBD1 (5 bases). As DNA, the CDR3 is TGCGCCAGCAGCCAGGCGATGGACATTGCAACTAATGAAAAACTGTTTTTT. This codes for CASSQAMDIATNEKLFF.